This TCR beta chain is from a study of blood T cells in healthy people across ages. The second PCR ran about 7 to 12 cycles with a sample-barcoded 5' primer and J-beta primers. TCRdb re-analysed the 5' RACE reads in MiXCR, keeping a single row per CDR3 protein. Of about 560,000 distinct CDR3 sequences listed, about 27% are singletons. The CDR3 is made up of 16 amino acids. Germline V lookup: CDR1 LGHDT, CDR2 YNNKEL (reference sequence). This clonotype occurred a few times. These same data were also listed under a study on T cells of mothers and their children.

This chain joins TRBV3-1 and TRBJ2-5, with 16 bases aligning to TRBD2. Gene TRBJ2-1 matches the end of the DNA better, so the J call may be wrong. The sample taken for sequencing was blood. The TCR originated in a boy between 2 and 10 years old in good health. CDR3 sequence (DNA): TGTGCCAGCAGCCAAGGCCCGGGACTAGCGGGAGGGGAGCAGTTCTTC. Translated, it gives CASSQGPGLAGGEQFF.